This T cell receptor beta chain was identified during a study of blood T cell repertoires in COVID-19. Overall study context: In each case, the material was cDNA or gDNA derived from T cells, B-cell-depleted T cells, or PBMCs.

The CDR3 is 16 residues long. V dropped 0 bases and J dropped 2 bases, with 12 bases sitting between them. The germline gives CDR1 SGHRS, CDR2 YFSETQ. In the study's own analysis: Cell counts per sample came from amplifying reference gene primers. Repertoires were generated with immunoSEQ multiplex PCR, while TCRdb's copy carries only in-frame clones and drops some. V, J and clone size are taken as reported in that table, and D and trimming were inferred from the DNA itself. Among under 300,000 clones, approximately 90% were seen once, and the ten largest hold around 3.5%. This chain links TRBV5-1 with TRBJ1-3; D possibly corresponds to TRBD1 (6 bases). Sequenced input: peripheral blood. The receptor comes from a woman in her 40s with acute or convalescent COVID-19. The CDR3, as DNA: TGCGCCAGCAGCTTGGTGGCAGGGGAGCCTGGAAACACCATATATTTT. It encodes CASSLVAGEPGNTIYF.